The 20 T cell receptor beta chains presented below share a single source sample, sequenced in a study of blood T cell repertoires in COVID-19. Sequencing used immunoSEQ multiplex PCR; TCRdb keeps in-frame clones, though not all of them. Found here are 150,000 to 200,000 clones, roughly four fifths of them singletons; the top ten hold under 3.5%. Sequencing was done on a sample of peripheral blood. These receptors originate from a woman aged 80 or over with COVID-19, enrolled during active disease.

The chain joins TRBV2 to TRBJ1-1, with 10 bases matching TRBD1. V trimming: 4 bases; J trimming: 4 bases; junction bases outside the gene matches: 6. The CDR3 is 15 amino acids. Germline V lookup: CDR1 SNHLY, CDR2 FYNNEI. CDR3 residues: CASSAQGQGLTEAFF. CDR3 DNA sequence: TGTGCCAGCAGTGCCCAGGGACAGGGGCTCACTGAAGCTTTCTTT. Together with reference TRBV2 and TRBJ1-1, the CDR3 gives the full variable domain: EPEVTQTPSHQVTQMGQEVILRCVPISNHLYFYWYRQILGQKVEFLVSFYNNEISEKSEIFDDQFSVERPDGSNFTLKIRSTKLEDSAMYFCASSAQGQGLTEAFFGQGTRLTVV.

The CDR3 nucleotides are TGTGCCAGTAGGCGCGACAGGGGTGGGAGCGAAAAACTGTTTTTT. Translating gives CASRRDRGGSEKLFF. The rearrangement joins TRBV19 to TRBJ1-4, with 8 bases aligning to TRBD1. CDR1 is LNHDA and CDR2 is SQIVND in the germline V gene (reference sequence). The CDR3 runs to 15 residues. Losses at the gene ends were 6 bases for V and 8 bases for J; bases not matched to a gene: 11.

V usage is TRBV5-1 and J usage is TRBJ2-1; 7 positions match TRBD2. CDR3 size: 14 residues. Germline-derived CDR1 and CDR2 are SGHRS and YFSETQ. V shed 1 base and J 13 bases; nucleotides not matched to a gene: 11. The CDR3 loop is CASSLLPGGTLQFF. CDR3 DNA sequence: TGCGCCAGCAGCTTGTTGCCGGGAGGAACCCTCCAGTTCTTC. Complete variable domain (other parts from reference TRBV5-1 and TRBJ2-1): KAGVTQTPRYLIKTRGQQVTLSCSPISGHRSVSWYQQTPGQGLQFLFEYFSETQRNKGNFPGRFSGRQFSNSRSEMNVSTLELGDSALYLCASSLLPGGTLQFFGPGTRLTVL.

The V gene is TRBV19, the J gene TRBJ2-6, with 8 positions matching TRBD1. In germline, CDR1 is LNHDA, CDR2 SQIVND (reference sequence). The trim removed 5 bases at V and 12 bases at J, leaving 9 bases unmatched. The CDR3 is 14 amino acids. CDR3 in DNA: TGTGCCAGTAGTCGACAGGGGTCCATCCCCGTCCTGACTTTC. The encoded protein is CASSRQGSIPVLTF.

The chain recombines TRBV7-3 with TRBJ2-2; 11 bases are a match to TRBD2. CDR1 SGHTA and CDR2 FQGTGA come from the germline V gene. The junction had 7 bases not matched to a gene; V was cut back by 5 bases and J by 5 bases. The CDR3 runs to 16 residues. The CDR3 DNA follows: TGTGCCAGCAGCCCCGTAGCGGGAGGGGTAACCGGGGAGCTGTTTTTT. Translation gives CASSPVAGGVTGELFF.

The V call is TRBV19, the J call TRBJ1-4, with 10 nucleotides matching TRBD1. V lost 6 bases, J lost 8 bases, and 6 bases stayed unmatched. This CDR3 comprises 14 residues. Germline V gene lookup returns CDR1 LNHDA and CDR2 SQIVND (reference sequence). The CDR3 DNA is TGTGCCAGTAGACTGGGACAGGGGAGGGAAAAACTGTTTTTT. Its translation is CASRLGQGREKLFF.

This chain links TRBV30 with TRBJ2-7, with a tentative D call TRBD1 (7 bases). CDR3 length: 15 amino acids. The V and J ends lost 4 bases and 3 bases respectively, with 19 bases between them. Looked up from germline, CDR1 is GTSNPN and CDR2 is SVGIG (reference sequence). The CDR3 loop is CAWTRGGQGVYEQYF. CDR3 DNA: TGTGCCTGGACCCGAGGGGGGCAGGGGGTCTACGAGCAGTACTTC.

The genes are TRBV6-6 and TRBJ2-2, with TRBD2 as a possible D gene (7 bases). Germline V gene data show CDR1 as MNHNY and CDR2 as SVGAGI (reference sequence). The CDR3 consists of 15 residues. V was shortened by 6 bases and J by 7 bases, with 18 bases between the two germline ends. In DNA form, the CDR3 reads TGTGCCAGCAGCATACAGGGTCCGGGGGGCGGGGAGCTGTTTTTT. It specifies CASSIQGPGGGELFF.

This clone was counted a few times. The chain couples TRBV6-2 or TRBV6-3 to TRBJ2-5, with D tentatively TRBD2 (6 bases). The CDR3 runs to 14 residues. The V and J ends lost 3 bases and 5 bases respectively, with 13 bases between them. CDR1 and CDR2 (germline): MNHEY, SVGEGT. In DNA, the CDR3 is TGTGCCAGCAGTTATGGGGGACTGGGGGAGACCCAGTACTTC. Its translation: CASSYGGLGETQYF.

V gene TRBV6-6 combines with J gene TRBJ2-7, with 12 bases fitting TRBD1. This CDR3 has 14 residues. Germline V gives CDR1 MNHNY, CDR2 SVGAGI (reference sequence). V shed 7 bases, J shed 4 bases, and the junction held 5 bases outside the gene matches. The CDR3 here is CASTPGQGAYEQYF. The CDR3 nucleotides read TGTGCCAGCACCCCGGGACAGGGGGCTTACGAGCAGTACTTC.

CDR3 residues: CASSTQVLNTEAFF. DNA for the CDR3: TGCGCCAGCAGCACCCAGGTGCTGAACACTGAAGCTTTCTTT. The V and J genes are TRBV5-1 and TRBJ1-1; D is unresolved. CDR3 length: 14 amino acids. Deletions cut 4 bases from V and 0 bases from J, with 10 bases between. Per the germline V gene, CDR1 is SGHRS and CDR2 is YFSETQ.

This clone has only one observation. This sequence joins TRBV5-3 and TRBJ2-3, with unresolved D. TRBV5-3 is noted as an ORF with a role that remains uncertain. CDR3 length equals 16 residues. V lost 1 base and J lost 1, with 13 bases in between. CDR3 DNA: TGTGCCAGAAGCTTGAAACTACCAAATTGCACAGATACGCAGTATTTT. Translated: CARSLKLPNCTDTQYF.

The chain has TRBV28 and TRBJ2-6; 7 bases agree with TRBD1. CDR1 and CDR2 (germline): MDHEN, SYDVKM. CDR3 length: 16 amino acids. V was pared by 8 bases and J by 0 bases, with 7 bases of the junction left unmatched. The CDR3 DNA reads TGTGCCAGCCAGGACAGGATAAGCTCTGGGGCCAACGTCCTGACTTTC. It yields the protein CASQDRISSGANVLTF.

This clone was observed a single time. The chain couples TRBV3-1 (or the pseudogene TRBV3-2) to TRBJ1-2; 8 nucleotides line up with TRBD1. Per the germline V gene, CDR1 is LGHDT and CDR2 is YNNKEL (reference sequence). CDR3 length: 15 amino acids. Trimming removed 4 bases from V and 4 bases from J; junction bases left unmatched: 8. The CDR3 nucleotides read TGTGCCAGCAGCCGAACGGACAGGGACTTCTATGGCTACACCTTC. It specifies CASSRTDRDFYGYTF.

The V and J genes are TRBV7-2 and TRBJ1-5; D might be TRBD1 (5 bases). Germline CDR1 is SGHTA and CDR2 is FQGNSA. V was clipped by 1 base and J by 1 base, with 11 bases between them. This CDR3 has 16 residues. Here the CDR3 reads CASSLDGGGSNQPQHF. The CDR3 coding sequence is TGTGCCAGCAGCTTAGATGGGGGAGGAAGCAATCAGCCCCAGCATTTT.

CDR3 DNA: TGTGCCAGCAGCGCCCTAGCCGGGACAGGCCACAATGAGCAGTTCTTC. It codes for CASSALAGTGHNEQFF. The chain employs TRBV7-9 and TRBJ2-1, with 8 bases matching TRBD1. The V gene end was trimmed by 5 bases and the J gene end by 5 bases; junction bases not matched to a gene: 11. Germline V gene data show CDR1 as SEHNR and CDR2 as FQNEAQ (reference sequence). The CDR3 runs 16 residues.

The chain carries TRBV28 and TRBJ2-3; tentative D call: TRBD1 (6 bases). The CDR3 runs 16 residues. V lost 3 bases and J lost 7, with 20 bases in between. Germline-derived CDR1 and CDR2 are MDHEN and SYDVKM. The chain's CDR3 is CASSFSSLGAGNTQYF. CDR3 in DNA: TGTGCCAGCAGTTTCTCGAGTCTGGGGGCCGGGAATACGCAGTATTTT.

The J gene is TRBJ1-5, the V gene TRBV10-3, with TRBD1 matching over 9 bases. Germline trimming cut 7 bases from V and 4 bases from J; bases unmatched to any gene: 5. The germline V gene has CDR1 ENHRY and CDR2 SYGVKD. This CDR3 has 14 residues. The CDR3 region has the DNA TGTGCCATCAAGGGCGGGACAGGGAATCAGCCCCAGCATTTT. Its protein product is CAIKGGTGNQPQHF.

This chain links TRBV29-1 with TRBJ2-5, with 9 bases that match TRBD1. The V segment lost 5 bases and the J segment 5 bases; nucleotides outside the gene matches: 3. From germline, CDR1 is SQVTM and CDR2 ANQGSEA. This CDR3 contains 12 residues. Here the CDR3 reads CSVTGGMETQYF. CDR3 DNA sequence: TGCAGCGTTACAGGGGGCATGGAGACCCAGTACTTC.

V gene TRBV6-1 combines with J gene TRBJ2-5; 14 nucleotides agree with TRBD2. The junction had 4 bases not matched to a gene; V was cut back by 4 bases and J by 3 bases. There are 16 residues in the CDR3. CDR1 and CDR2 from the germline V gene are MNHNS and SASEGT. CDR3 sequence: CASSGWTSGGKETQYF. CDR3 nucleotide sequence: TGTGCCAGCAGTGGGTGGACTAGCGGGGGGAAAGAGACCCAGTACTTC.